Shown below are 20 T cell receptor beta chains from a single sample sequenced in a study of vaccination and CD4 T cells after COVID-19. Time point defined: late sampling 161 to 241 days after vaccination in three convalescent patients. Indicated treatment: roughly 10-day PBMC culture with coronavirus spike peptide pools or control peptides (ViraFEST assay). These TCRs are of unknown antigen specificity. The Oncomine TCR Beta short-read assay was applied to DNA of cultured CD4+ T cells. TCRdb called the PCR reads again in MiXCR, with one record for every CDR3 protein. This sample carries roughly 18,000 distinct CDR3 sequences, roughly two fifths of them seen once, and the ten largest clones take about 17%. Sequenced here: CD4+ T cells from blood, cultured in vitro, sampled about 7 months after SARS-CoV-2 vaccination. The receptor set was obtained from a human donor who had recovered from COVID-19.

This clonotype qualifies as medium-sized. The chain is built from TRBV2 and TRBJ2-2, with D possibly matching TRBD2 (5 bases). The CDR3 length is 13 residues. V was pared by 5 bases and J by 5 bases, with 9 bases between. CDR1 and CDR2 (germline): SNHLY, FYNNEI. The CDR3 region is CASSPTGTGELFF. CDR3 nucleotides: TGTGCCAGCAGTCCCACGGGGACCGGGGAGCTGTTTTTT.

J is TRBJ2-3 and V is TRBV24-1; 9 bases map to TRBD1. V trimming: 4 bases; J trimming: 3 bases; junction bases outside the gene matches: 4. Germline CDR1 and CDR2: KGHDR and SFDVKD. This CDR3 is 15 amino acids long. CDR3 coding DNA: TGTGCCACCAGTGAGACTGGACAGGGGACAGATACGCAGTATTTT. This encodes CATSETGQGTDTQYF.

The V gene is TRBV7-2, the J gene TRBJ2-7; possibly TRBD1 for D (6 bases). The V end lost 1 base, the J end lost 1 base, and 14 bases lay between the germline ends. This CDR3 has 16 residues. The germline V gene encodes CDR1 SGHTA and CDR2 FQGNSA. The CDR3, as DNA: TGTGCCAGCAGCTTAGGTCAGGGGTCCACTTCCTACGAGCAGTACTTC. Translating gives CASSLGQGSTSYEQYF. Together with reference TRBV7-2 and TRBJ2-7, the CDR3 gives the full variable domain: GAGVSQSPSNKVTEKGKDVELRCDPISGHTALYWYRQSLGQGLEFLIYFQGNSAPDKSGLPSDRFSAERTGGSVSTLTIQRTQQEDSAVYLCASSLGQGSTSYEQYFGPGTRLTVT.

The sample holds a few counts of this clonotype. The chain recombines TRBV21-1 with TRBJ1-5; no check of the table's D call, TRBD1, against the DNA was made. TRBV21-1 is a recognized pseudogene. This CDR3 region has 15 residues. CDR3: CASSKVGRSHRPQHF. The CDR3 DNA reads as TGTGCCAGCAGCAAAGTGGGACGGTCCCATCGGCCCCAGCATTTT.

This chain connects TRBV7-3 to TRBJ2-1; 8 bases agree with TRBD1. J lost 8 bases, V lost 1 base, and 10 bases had no gene match. The germline gives CDR1 SGHTA, CDR2 FQGTGA. The CDR3 is 16 amino acids. CDR3: CASSLIGSQGAYEQFF. CDR3 nucleotide sequence: TGTGCCAGCAGCTTAATAGGGTCCCAGGGGGCCTATGAGCAGTTCTTC.

The chain is built from TRBV6-5 and TRBJ2-3; D possibly corresponds to TRBD2 (7 bases). Trimming removed 0 bases from V and 5 bases from J, with 21 bases in between. Germline values: CDR1 MNHEY, CDR2 SVGAGI. This CDR3 is built from 18 residues. CDR3 DNA: TGTGCCAGCAGTTACTCGACGGTGCGGGGGCCCGCCCAAGATACGCAGTATTTT. Amino acids: CASSYSTVRGPAQDTQYF.

V and J are TRBV27 and TRBJ1-5, with D tentatively TRBD1 (5 bases). V gave up 6 bases and J gave up 8 bases, with 20 bases separating them. This CDR3 is built from 15 residues. Per germline, CDR1 MNHEY and CDR2 SMNVEV (reference sequence). The CDR3 nucleotides read TGTGCCAGCAGACCCACTTGGGGGGTGAGGGAGCCCCAGCATTTT. Protein product: CASRPTWGVREPQHF.

J is TRBJ1-6 and V is TRBV2; D is unclear. The CDR3 runs to 14 residues. Germline CDR1 is SNHLY and CDR2 is FYNNEI. The V and J ends lost 7 bases and 9 bases respectively, with 16 bases between them. The CDR3 nucleotides read TGTGCCAGCAACGGACGGGTACCCTCTTCACCCCTCCACTTT. It yields the protein CASNGRVPSSPLHF. Full variable domain (missing parts from reference TRBV2 and TRBJ1-6): EPEVTQTPSHQVTQMGQEVILRCVPISNHLYFYWYRQILGQKVEFLVSFYNNEISEKSEIFDDQFSVERPDGSNFTLKIRSTKLEDSAMYFCASNGRVPSSPLHFGNGTRLTVT.

CDR3 protein: CASSVRRGGGEETQYF. In DNA, the CDR3 is TGTGCCAGCAGTGTGAGGCGGGGGGGCGGAGAAGAGACCCAGTACTTC. The V gene is TRBV6-1, the J gene TRBJ2-5; 9 nucleotides align to TRBD2. The V and J ends lost 4 bases and 3 bases, in that order; junction bases with no gene match: 9. Per germline, CDR1 MNHNS and CDR2 SASEGT. CDR3 size: 16 residues.

The chain has TRBV5-4 and TRBJ1-1, with D possibly matching TRBD1 (6 bases). V was shortened by 4 bases and J by 8 bases, with 21 bases between the two germline ends. This CDR3 is 15 amino acids long. Germline V gene data show CDR1 as SGHNT and CDR2 as YYREEE (reference sequence). CDR3 sequence: CASSRDRPISGEAFF. DNA for the CDR3: TGTGCCAGCAGCCGTGACAGGCCAATTTCGGGGGAAGCTTTCTTT.

The CDR3 DNA follows: TGTGCCAGCAGCTTATTCAGGGGGGATCAGCCCCAGCATTTT. Amino acids: CASSLFRGDQPQHF. The J gene is TRBJ1-5, the V gene TRBV7-8; 7 nucleotides match TRBD1. CDR3 length: 14 amino acids. V trimming: 2 bases; J trimming: 5 bases; junction bases outside the gene matches: 3. Germline CDR1 SGHVS, CDR2 FQNEAQ.

The rearrangement joins TRBV4-2 to TRBJ2-3; 9 bases align to TRBD2. CDR1 LGHNA and CDR2 YNFKEQ come from the germline V gene. The CDR3 has 17 residues. V was pared by 0 bases and J by 6 bases, with 10 bases of the junction left unmatched. The CDR3 DNA reads TGTGCCAGCAGCCAAGAGGTTCGCGGGAGGGTCCTGGATACGCAGTATTTT. It encodes CASSQEVRGRVLDTQYF.

The chain joins TRBV10-3 to TRBJ2-7; 7 positions agree with TRBD2. Per the germline V gene, CDR1 is ENHRY and CDR2 is SYGVKD. J gave up 2 bases and V 5 bases, and 6 bases lay outside the gene matches. This CDR3 region has 14 residues. The CDR3 reads CAISQTSDAYEQYF. The CDR3 DNA is TGTGCCATCAGTCAAACTAGCGACGCCTACGAGCAGTACTTC.

This clonotype came up a few times. V usage is TRBV5-1 and J usage is TRBJ2-1; D is unresolved. Germline V gene sequence: CDR1 SGHRS, CDR2 YFSETQ. V lost 4 bases and J lost 14, with 19 bases in between. CDR3 length equals 13 residues. The CDR3 here is CASSPTTTKREFF. The DNA for the CDR3 is TGCGCCAGCAGCCCTACCACGACAAAAAGGGAGTTCTTC.

This clonotype came up once. The germline gene is not matched at one end of the junction; a read error may be the cause. V and J are TRBV7-7 and TRBJ2-4, with 12 positions matching TRBD2. The germline CDR1 and CDR2 sequences are SSHAT and FNYEAQ (reference sequence). The CDR3 contains 17 residues. In DNA, the CDR3 is TGTGCTAGCAGCTTAGCTAGCGGGGGGGCCTTGGAAAACATTCAGTACTTC. It encodes CASSLASGGALENIQYF.

The chain joins TRBV4-3 to TRBJ1-1; D is unresolved. V was trimmed by 1 base and J by 4 bases, leaving 10 bases between them. The germline CDR1 and CDR2 sequences are LGHNA and YSLEER. The CDR3 is 14 amino acids. DNA of the CDR3: TGCGCCAGCAGCCAAGGGTGGGAAGGCACTGAAGCTTTCTTT. This encodes CASSQGWEGTEAFF.

Only a few counts were recorded for this clonotype. The chain recombines TRBV6-1 with TRBJ1-2, with D maybe TRBD1 (6 bases). V was cut by 3 bases and J by 3 bases, with 8 bases left in between. CDR1 MNHNS and CDR2 SASEGT come from the germline V gene. The CDR3 is made up of 13 amino acids. The CDR3 bases are TGTGCCAGCAGTGAGGGGGGCTACTATGGCTACACCTTC. It specifies CASSEGGYYGYTF.

This chain connects TRBV7-6 to TRBJ1-1; TRBD1 aligns across 7 bases. The germline V gene has CDR1 SGHVS and CDR2 FNYEAQ. The CDR3 is 13 residues long. V lost 1 base to trimming and J lost 6 bases; unmatched junction nucleotides: 2. DNA for the CDR3: TGTGCCAGCAGCTTAGAGACAGGGTCTGAAGCTTTCTTT. This translates into CASSLETGSEAFF. The full variable domain, rest sourced from reference TRBV7-6 and TRBJ1-1, is GAGVSQSPRYKVTKRGQDVALRCDPISGHVSLYWYRQALGQGPEFLTYFNYEAQQDKSGLPNDRFSAERPEGSISTLTIQRTEQRDSAMYRCASSLETGSEAFFGQGTRLTVV.

The rearrangement links TRBV10-3 to TRBJ1-1; TRBD1 aligns across 8 bases. Germline trimming cut 5 bases from V and 4 bases from J; bases unmatched to any gene: 12. CDR1 ENHRY and CDR2 SYGVKD come from the germline V gene. The CDR3 runs to 16 residues. The CDR3 spells CAISPSPGGGGTEAFF. The CDR3 DNA sequence: TGTGCCATCAGTCCAAGCCCAGGGGGCGGCGGCACTGAAGCTTTCTTT.

The gene calls are TRBV20-1 and TRBJ1-5; weak D call: TRBD1 (6 bases). Germline V gene sequence: CDR1 DFQATT, CDR2 SNEGSKA (reference sequence). This CDR3 is 13 amino acids long. The V gene lost 6 bases and the J gene lost 3 bases, with 12 bases spanning the gap. The CDR3 sequence is CSAGGGNNQPQHF. CDR3 DNA sequence: TGCAGTGCGGGAGGGGGGAACAATCAGCCCCAGCATTTT.